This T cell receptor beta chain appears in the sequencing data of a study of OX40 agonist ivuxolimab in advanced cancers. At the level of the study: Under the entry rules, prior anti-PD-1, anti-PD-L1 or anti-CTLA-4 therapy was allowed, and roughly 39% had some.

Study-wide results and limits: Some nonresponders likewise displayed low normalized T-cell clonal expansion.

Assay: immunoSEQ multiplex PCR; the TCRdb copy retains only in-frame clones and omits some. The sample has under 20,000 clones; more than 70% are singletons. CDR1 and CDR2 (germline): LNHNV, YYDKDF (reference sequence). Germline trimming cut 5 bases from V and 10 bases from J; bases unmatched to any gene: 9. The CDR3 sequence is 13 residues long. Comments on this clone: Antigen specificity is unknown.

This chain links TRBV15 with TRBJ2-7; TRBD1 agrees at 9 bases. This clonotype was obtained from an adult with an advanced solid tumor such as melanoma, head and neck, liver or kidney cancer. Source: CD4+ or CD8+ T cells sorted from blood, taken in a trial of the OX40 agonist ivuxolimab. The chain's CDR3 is CATSLRTGAYQYF. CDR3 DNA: TGTGCCACCAGCTTACGGACAGGGGCTTACCAGTACTTC. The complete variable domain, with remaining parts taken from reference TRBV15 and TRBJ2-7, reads DAMVIQNPRYQVTQFGKPVTLSCSQTLNHNVMYWYQQKSSQAPKLLFHYYDKDFNNEADTPDNFQSRRPNTSFCFLDIRSPGLGDTAMYLCATSLRTGAYQYFGPGTRLTVT.